What follows is one T cell receptor (beta chain) and its context. Expressed TCRB transcripts got sequenced, as all isolated RNA was reverse transcribed. Samples of naive, central memory and regulatory T cells yielded a mean of around 3.5 million reads. Some clones are missing from TCRdb's copy, which holds only in-frame ones; the method was immunoSEQ multiplex PCR. Here the sample spans 150,000 to 180,000 clones, around 10% being singletons. This record comes from a study of beta chain features in type 1 diabetes. This CDR3 has 13 amino acids. Germline V lookup: CDR1 MNHEY, CDR2 SMNVEV (reference sequence). Trimming took off 6 bases at V and 5 bases at J, with 10 bases between the two ends. By way of CD45RO/CCR7/CD25/CD127/CD95/CD27, the CD4+ regulatory, stem cell-like memory, central memory and naive cells were sorted.

The chain recombines TRBV27 with TRBJ2-2, with D perhaps matching TRBD2 (6 bases). Sequences were obtained from central memory CD4+ T cells from blood. The sequence came from a man younger than 35 in good health. CDR3 sequence: CASSVRGTGELFF. Written as DNA, the CDR3 is TGTGCCAGCAGCGTTCGGGGGACCGGGGAGCTGTTTTTT.